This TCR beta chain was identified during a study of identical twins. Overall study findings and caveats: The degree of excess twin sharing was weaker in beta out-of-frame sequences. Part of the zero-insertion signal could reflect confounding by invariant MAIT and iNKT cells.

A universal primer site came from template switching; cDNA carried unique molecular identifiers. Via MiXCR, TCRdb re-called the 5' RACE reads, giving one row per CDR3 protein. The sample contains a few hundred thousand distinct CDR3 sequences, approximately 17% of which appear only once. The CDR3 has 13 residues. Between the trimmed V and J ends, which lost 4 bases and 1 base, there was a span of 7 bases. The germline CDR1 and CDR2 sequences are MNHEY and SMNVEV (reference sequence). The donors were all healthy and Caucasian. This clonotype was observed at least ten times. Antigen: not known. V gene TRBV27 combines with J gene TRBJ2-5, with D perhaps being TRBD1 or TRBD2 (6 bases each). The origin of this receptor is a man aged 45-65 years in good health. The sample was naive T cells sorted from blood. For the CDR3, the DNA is TGTGCCAGCAGTTGGGGGGCCCAAGAGACCCAGTACTTC. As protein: CASSWGAQETQYF.